The T cell receptor (beta chain) under discussion was sequenced for a study of T cell responses to AZD1222 COVID-19 vaccine. Study-wide results and caveats: Receipt of two AZD1222 doses was followed by a rise in Spike-specific TCR breadth and depth. Sampling that yielded the repertoires occurred only after the peak T cell response. The donors showed a predominance of white British ancestry and of females, with possible underestimation of clonal diversity.

This clone turned up a few times. Its antigen remains unknown. Germline V gene data show CDR1 as SQVTM and CDR2 as ANQGSEA. V was pared by 6 bases and J by 3 bases, with 4 bases of the junction left unmatched. The CDR3 is 13 amino acids. Here immunoSEQ multiplex PCR was the method, and the copy in TCRdb shows in-frame clones only, minus some. The table has approximately 110,000 clones, 88% seen once; the top ten hold about 9.7%. The sample in question was peripheral blood, obtained on day 0 of AZD1222 vaccination. The chain joins TRBV29-1 to TRBJ2-2; TRBD1 matches at 7 bases. This sequence was found in an adult in good health. The CDR3 DNA reads TGCAGCGTCACCGGGACAGACACCGGGGAGCTGTTTTTT. Its protein is CSVTGTDTGELFF.